The 11 T cell receptor beta chains below come from one sample, sequenced in a study of CD8+ T cells in alopecia areata. RNA extraction and reverse transcription yielded cDNA as sequencing template. Method: immunoSEQ multiplex PCR; TCRdb's copy keeps in-frame clones and lacks some. Sampling found some 120,000 clones, none seen once. The sequenced material came from lesional skin. The receptors shown here come from a C3H/HeJ mouse with alopecia areata. This mouse strain has H2-k as its MHC haplotype.

This clone was detected many times. Mouse germline and gene names are used. The read comes to an end 4 residues before the CDR3 does, leaving the germline J gene to fill in the end. The genes are TRBV13-3 and TRBJ2-1; TRBD1 is a possible D gene (6 bases). Trimming stripped 2 bases from V and 3 bases from J, with 9 bases between. This CDR3 region has 14 residues. Germline V lookup: CDR1 NNHDY, CDR2 SYVADS. The CDR3 spells CASSDRQVYAEQFF. CDR3 DNA, as far as it was read: TGTGCCAGCAGTGACCGACAGGTCTATGCT.

The table lists this clone with a few counts. All gene names here are mouse names. The CDR3 end is not reached by the read, which stops 4 residues before it; the germline J gene fills it in. The V and J genes are TRBV19 and TRBJ2-3; 9 nucleotides match TRBD2. The germline V gene encodes CDR1 FNHDT and CDR2 SITEND (reference sequence). V was pared by 1 base and J by 3 bases, with 3 bases of the junction left unmatched. The CDR3 spans 15 residues. The part of the CDR3 DNA that was read is TGTGCCAGCAGTATAATTGGGGGGGCAGCAGAA. Translation: CASSIIGGAAE. The whole CDR3 sequence reads CASSIIGGAAETLYF.

Notes on this clone: The germline and genes are mouse ones. The read stops 4 residues short of the end of the CDR3; the missing end is completed from the germline J gene. The chain employs TRBV13-3 and TRBJ2-7, with 7 nucleotides matching TRBD2. CDR1 NNHDY and CDR2 SYVADS come from the germline V gene. The CDR3 loop spans 15 amino acids. The CDR3 DNA, read in part, is TGTGCCAGCAGTGATTCCCCCCTGGGGGAGTAT. Its protein is CASSDSPLGEY. The whole CDR3 protein is CASSDSPLGEYEQYF.

In the case of this clone: Gene names follow the mouse nomenclature. Read coverage stops 4 residues before the CDR3 terminus; the germline J gene supplies the remainder. The chain joins TRBV13-1 to TRBJ2-3; the match to TRBD2 covers 8 bases. V shed 3 bases, J shed 0 bases, and the junction held 9 bases outside the gene matches. This CDR3 comprises 17 residues. Germline V gene data show CDR1 as NSHNY and CDR2 as SYGAGN. CDR3 bases read: TGTGCCAGCAGTGCCCGGGGCTGGGGGGCAAGTGCAGAA. Protein: CASSARGWGASAE. In full, the CDR3 is CASSARGWGASAETLYF.

This clone has just a few counts. The listed TCRdb protein conflicts with the DNA translation at residue 11, and the protein shown is translated directly from the DNA. Germline and genes: mouse. The read gets to within 3 residues of the CDR3 end, and the germline J gene fills in the rest. The J gene is TRBJ1-3, the V gene TRBV2, with D possibly being TRBD1 (5 bases). This CDR3 is built from 14 residues. Between the trimmed V and J ends, which lost 0 bases and 4 bases, there was a span of 7 bases. Per germline, CDR1 LGHNA and CDR2 YSYQKL. Incomplete CDR3 DNA: TGTGCCAGCAGCCAAGAAGGGGTGGGAAATACG. Its protein is CASSQEGVGNT. The CDR3 in its entirety is CASSQEGVGNTLYF.

The table lists this clone with a few counts. Gene labels here are mouse ones. The read terminates 4 residues ahead of where the CDR3 ends, so the germline J gene completes it. V usage is TRBV1 and J usage is TRBJ2-7; 9 positions match TRBD2. Germline assignment: CDR1 NSQYPW and CDR2 LRSPGD (reference sequence). The CDR3 runs 14 residues. CDR3: CTCSAGDWGHEQYF. The sequenced CDR3 bases are TGCACCTGCAGTGCAGGAGACTGGGGGCAT.

In this sample, this clone turned up a few times. The gene symbols are mouse symbols. The read ends 4 residues before the CDR3 terminus; that terminus is restored from the germline J gene. The chain is built from TRBV17 and TRBJ2-7; TRBD2 matches at 11 bases. The CDR3 has 14 amino acids. The germline gives CDR1 MNHDT, CDR2 YYDKIL. Incomplete CDR3 DNA: TGTGCTAGCAGTGAGAGACTGGGGGGGTAT. Amino acid sequence: CASSERLGGY. Given in full, the CDR3 is CASSERLGGYEQYF.

Comment on this clone: Genes and germline come from the mouse. The CDR3 end lies 4 residues beyond the end of the read and is filled in from the germline J gene. The gene calls are TRBV13-1 and TRBJ2-1, with TRBD1 matching 9 bases. Trimming took 7 bases from V and 2 from J; bases not matched to a gene: 1. Germline V gene lookup returns CDR1 NSHNY and CDR2 SYGAGN. This CDR3 comprises 13 residues. The sequenced part of the CDR3 DNA is TGTGCCAGCCGGGACAGGGACTATGCT. Residues: CASRDRDYA. The complete CDR3 reads CASRDRDYAEQFF.

In regard to this clone: Germline and genes here are mouse. The sequenced part of the CDR3 DNA is TGTGCCAGCAGGGGCTCCCAGGGGGGGCGCTCCTAT. Its protein product is CASRGSQGGRSY. The entire CDR3 sequence reads CASRGSQGGRSYEQYF. The V call is TRBV13-3, the J call TRBJ2-7; a weak D match, TRBD2 (8 bases). The observed sequence ends 4 residues before the CDR3 terminus, with the missing tail filled in from the germline J gene. V lost 5 bases and J lost 0, with 18 bases in between. The CDR3 is 16 residues long. Germline CDR1 and CDR2: NNHDY and SYVADS.

In its sample, this clone was seen a few times. Genes and germline come from the mouse. The read comes to an end 4 residues before the CDR3 does, leaving the germline J gene to fill in the end. V gene TRBV19 combines with J gene TRBJ1-1; TRBD1 agrees at 10 bases. The germline CDR1 and CDR2 sequences are FNHDT and SITEND (reference sequence). V was clipped by 2 bases and J by 4 bases; unmatched bases: 5. The CDR3 runs to 15 residues. The sequenced CDR3 bases are TGTGCCAGCAGTATTTGGGACAGGGGAAGCACA. It encodes CASSIWDRGST. The full CDR3 protein reads CASSIWDRGSTEVFF. The entire variable domain, with the rest obtained from reference TRBV19 and TRBJ1-1, is as follows: GGIITQTPKFLIGQEGQKLTLKCQQNFNHDTMYWYRQDSGKGLRLIYYSITENDLQKGDLSEGYDASREKKSSFSLTVTSAQKNEMAVFLCASSIWDRGSTEVFFGKGTRLTVV.

Turning to this clone: Mouse germline and gene names are used. The CDR3 goes on 4 residues after the read ends, and that part is filled in from the germline J gene. The chain has TRBV13-3 and TRBJ1-4, with D possibly TRBD1 on 6 matching bases. V was trimmed by 3 bases and J by 3 bases, leaving 12 bases between them. The CDR3 extends over 15 amino acids. Germline CDR1 NNHDY, CDR2 SYVADS. CDR3 amino acids: CASSGGGDANERLFF. The sequenced part of the CDR3 DNA is TGTGCCAGCAGTGGAGGGGGTGATGCCAACGAA.